This T cell receptor (beta chain) emerged from a study of T cells expressing NK-cell markers. The study's findings and limits: More than 5 donors showed dominant NKG2C+ clonotypes comprising about 1.0-7.5% of their CD8+ T cells.

Germline loops: CDR1 DFQATT, CDR2 SNEGSKA (reference sequence). CDR3 size: 16 residues. Regarding this clonotype: Its antigen is not known.

With the 5' RACE reads reprocessed, TCRdb shows one record per CDR3 protein and no DNA. This repertoire includes about 260,000 distinct CDR3 sequences. Sequencing used blood T cells: a sorted CD56 or NKG2C T cell subset, CD4+ or CD8+ T cells, or bulk PBMC T cells (not recorded which). The clonotype was recovered from a man in his late teens or twenties in good health. This chain joins TRBV20-1 and TRBJ2-1; TCRdb's assignment of TRBD2 cannot be checked, as there is no DNA. CDR3 protein: CSASWTSGYSYNEQFF.